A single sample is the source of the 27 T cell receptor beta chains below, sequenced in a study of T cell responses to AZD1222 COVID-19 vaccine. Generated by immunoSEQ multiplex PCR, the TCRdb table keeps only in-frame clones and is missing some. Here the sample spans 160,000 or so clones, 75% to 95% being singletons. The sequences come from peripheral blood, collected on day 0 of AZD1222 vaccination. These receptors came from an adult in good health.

CDR3 nucleotide sequence: TGTGCCAGCAGCCGACAGGACGACAGGCCGAACACTGAAGCTTTCTTT. This gives the protein CASSRQDDRPNTEAFF. The gene calls are TRBV16 and TRBJ1-1, with D possibly matching TRBD1 (6 bases). The CDR3 consists of 16 residues. Trimming removed 4 bases at V and 1 base at J, with 16 bases between. CDR1 is KGHSY, CDR2 FQNENV, per germline.

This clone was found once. Written as DNA, the CDR3 is TGTGCCAGCATTCCGACTAACCTTAGCGGGAGGTCCTACGAGCAGTACTTC. Translation gives CASIPTNLSGRSYEQYF. The chain carries TRBV5-5 and TRBJ2-7, with 10 bases aligning to TRBD2. V shed 6 bases and J 1 base; nucleotides not matched to a gene: 13. There are 17 residues in the CDR3. In germline, CDR1 is SGHKS, CDR2 YYEKEE (reference sequence).

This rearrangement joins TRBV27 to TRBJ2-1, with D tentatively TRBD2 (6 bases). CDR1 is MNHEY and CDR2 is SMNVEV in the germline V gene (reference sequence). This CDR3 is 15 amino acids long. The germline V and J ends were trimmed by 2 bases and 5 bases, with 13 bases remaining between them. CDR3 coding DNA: TGTGCCAGCAGTTTAGGGCAGGGCGGGGACAATGAGCAGTTCTTC. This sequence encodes CASSLGQGGDNEQFF.

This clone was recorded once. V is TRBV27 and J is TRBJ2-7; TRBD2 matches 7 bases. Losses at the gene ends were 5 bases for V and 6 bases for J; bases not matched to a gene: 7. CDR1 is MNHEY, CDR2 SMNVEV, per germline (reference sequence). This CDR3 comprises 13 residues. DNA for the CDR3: TGTGCCAGCAGTCCCGGACTAGTATCCGAGCAGTACTTC. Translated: CASSPGLVSEQYF.

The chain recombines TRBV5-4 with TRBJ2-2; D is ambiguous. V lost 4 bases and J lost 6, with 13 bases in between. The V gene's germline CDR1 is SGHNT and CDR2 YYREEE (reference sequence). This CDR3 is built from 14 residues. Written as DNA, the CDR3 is TGTGCCAGCAGCCCAAGCGAGTGGCCCGGGGAGCTGTTTTTT. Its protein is CASSPSEWPGELFF.

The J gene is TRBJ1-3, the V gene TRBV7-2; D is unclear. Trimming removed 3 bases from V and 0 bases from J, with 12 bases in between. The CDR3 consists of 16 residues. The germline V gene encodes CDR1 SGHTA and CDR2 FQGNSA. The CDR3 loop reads CASSFRVPTSGNTIYF. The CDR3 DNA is TGTGCCAGCAGCTTCCGGGTGCCGACCTCTGGAAACACCATATATTTT.

The CDR3 loop reads CASSYYKNRVGSYNEQFF. DNA of the CDR3: TGTGCCAGCAGTTACTACAAAAACAGGGTTGGCTCCTACAATGAGCAGTTCTTC. The gene calls are TRBV6-2 or TRBV6-3 and TRBJ2-1, with D possibly matching TRBD1 (6 bases). The V end lost 1 base, the J end lost 0 bases, and 16 bases lay between the germline ends. The CDR3 totals 18 residues. Per germline, CDR1 MNHEY and CDR2 SVGEGT.

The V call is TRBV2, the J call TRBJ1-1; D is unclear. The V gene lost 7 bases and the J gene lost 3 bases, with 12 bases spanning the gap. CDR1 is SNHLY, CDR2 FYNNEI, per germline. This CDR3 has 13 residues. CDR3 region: CASKVDPDTEAFF. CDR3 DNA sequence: TGTGCCAGCAAAGTTGACCCTGACACTGAAGCTTTCTTT.

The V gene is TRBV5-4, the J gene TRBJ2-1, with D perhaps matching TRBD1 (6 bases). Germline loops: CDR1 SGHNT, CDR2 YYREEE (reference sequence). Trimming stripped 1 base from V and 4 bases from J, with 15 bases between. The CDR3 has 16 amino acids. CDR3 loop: CASSLLWTATYNEQFF. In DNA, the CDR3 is TGTGCCAGCAGCTTGCTTTGGACAGCGACATACAATGAGCAGTTCTTC.

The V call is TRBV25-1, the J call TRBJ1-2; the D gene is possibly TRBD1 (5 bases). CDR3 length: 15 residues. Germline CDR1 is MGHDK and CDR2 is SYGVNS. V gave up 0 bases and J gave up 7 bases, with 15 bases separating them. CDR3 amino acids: CASSEYGGGSSGYTF. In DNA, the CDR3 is TGTGCCAGCAGTGAATACGGGGGGGGAAGCAGTGGCTACACCTTC.

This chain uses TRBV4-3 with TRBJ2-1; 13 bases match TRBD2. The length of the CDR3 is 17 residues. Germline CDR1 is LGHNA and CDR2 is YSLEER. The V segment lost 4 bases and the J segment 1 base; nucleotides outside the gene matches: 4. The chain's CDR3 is CASSRTSGSWSYNEQFF. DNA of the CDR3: TGCGCCAGCAGCCGGACTAGCGGGAGCTGGTCCTACAATGAGCAGTTCTTC.

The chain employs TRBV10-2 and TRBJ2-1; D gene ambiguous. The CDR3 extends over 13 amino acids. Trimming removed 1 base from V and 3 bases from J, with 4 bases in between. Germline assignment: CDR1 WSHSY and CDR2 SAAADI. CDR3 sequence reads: CASSEFLYNEQFF. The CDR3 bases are TGCGCCAGCAGTGAGTTCCTCTACAATGAGCAGTTCTTC.

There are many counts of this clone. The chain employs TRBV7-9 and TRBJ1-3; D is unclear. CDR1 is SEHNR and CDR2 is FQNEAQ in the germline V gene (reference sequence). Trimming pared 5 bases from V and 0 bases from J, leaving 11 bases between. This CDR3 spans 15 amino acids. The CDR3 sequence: CASSPDGSSGNTIYF. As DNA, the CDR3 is TGTGCCAGCAGCCCGGACGGTAGCTCTGGAAACACCATATATTTT.

This CDR3 reads CASLPVGEGLNTEAFF. The CDR3, as DNA: TGTGCCAGTCTACCGGTCGGGGAGGGTTTGAACACTGAAGCTTTCTTT. J is TRBJ1-1 and V is TRBV19, with D unresolved. This CDR3 has 16 residues. The V end was cut by 8 bases, the J end by 0 bases, with 19 bases between. Germline-derived CDR1 and CDR2 are LNHDA and SQIVND (reference sequence).

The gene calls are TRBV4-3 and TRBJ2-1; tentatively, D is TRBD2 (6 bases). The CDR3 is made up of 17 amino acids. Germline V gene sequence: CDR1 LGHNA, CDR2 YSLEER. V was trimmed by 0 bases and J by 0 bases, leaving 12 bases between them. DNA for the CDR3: TGCGCCAGCAGCCAAGATCTGGCGGGAAGCTCCTACAATGAGCAGTTCTTC. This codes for CASSQDLAGSSYNEQFF.

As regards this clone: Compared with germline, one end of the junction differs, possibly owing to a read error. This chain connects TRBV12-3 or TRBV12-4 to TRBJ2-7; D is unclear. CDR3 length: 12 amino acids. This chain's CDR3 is CASSLDGPYRDF. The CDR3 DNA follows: TGTGCCAGCAGTCTTGACGGACCCTACCGAGACTTC.

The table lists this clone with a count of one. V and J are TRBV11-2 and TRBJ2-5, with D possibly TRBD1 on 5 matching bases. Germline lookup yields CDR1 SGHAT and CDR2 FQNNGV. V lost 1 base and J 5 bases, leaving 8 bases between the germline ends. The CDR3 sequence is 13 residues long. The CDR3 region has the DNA TGTGCCAGCAGCTTAGGGTCAGGGGAGACCCAGTACTTC. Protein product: CASSLGSGETQYF.

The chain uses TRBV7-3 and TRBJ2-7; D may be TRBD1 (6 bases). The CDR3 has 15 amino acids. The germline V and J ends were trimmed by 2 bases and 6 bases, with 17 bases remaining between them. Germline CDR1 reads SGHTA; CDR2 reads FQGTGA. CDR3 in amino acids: CASSLVGAPMGEQYF. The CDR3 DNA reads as TGTGCCAGCAGCTTAGTGGGGGCACCTATGGGCGAGCAGTACTTC.

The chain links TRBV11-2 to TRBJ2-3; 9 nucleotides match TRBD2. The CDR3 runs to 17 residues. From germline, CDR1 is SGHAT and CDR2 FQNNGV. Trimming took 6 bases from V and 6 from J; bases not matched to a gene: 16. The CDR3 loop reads CASRSLGREGAGDTQYF. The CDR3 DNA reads TGTGCCAGCAGATCCCTCGGGCGGGAGGGTGCGGGGGATACGCAGTATTTT.

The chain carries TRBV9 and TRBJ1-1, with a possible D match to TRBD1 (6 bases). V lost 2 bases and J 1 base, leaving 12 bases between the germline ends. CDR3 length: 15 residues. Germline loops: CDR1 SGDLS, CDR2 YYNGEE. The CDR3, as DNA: TGTGCCAGCAGCGTCAGACAGGAGTCGAACACTGAAGCTTTCTTT. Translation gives CASSVRQESNTEAFF.

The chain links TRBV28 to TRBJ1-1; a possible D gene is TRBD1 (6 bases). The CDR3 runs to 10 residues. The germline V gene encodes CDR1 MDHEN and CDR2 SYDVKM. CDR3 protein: CVAGVTEAFF. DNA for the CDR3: TGTGTCGCAGGGGTCACTGAAGCTTTCTTT.

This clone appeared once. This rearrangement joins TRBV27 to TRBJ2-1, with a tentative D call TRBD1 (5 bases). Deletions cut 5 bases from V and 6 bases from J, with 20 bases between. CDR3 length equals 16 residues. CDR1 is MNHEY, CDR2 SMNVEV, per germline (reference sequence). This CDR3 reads CASSPLGAGRLNEQFF. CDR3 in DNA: TGTGCCAGCAGTCCCCTCGGTGCAGGGCGCCTCAATGAGCAGTTCTTC.

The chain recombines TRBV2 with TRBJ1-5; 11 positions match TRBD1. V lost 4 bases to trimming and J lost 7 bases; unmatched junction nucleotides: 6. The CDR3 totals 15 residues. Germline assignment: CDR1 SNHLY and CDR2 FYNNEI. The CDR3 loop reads CASSGGQGGEQPQHF. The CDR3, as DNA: TGTGCCAGCAGTGGGGGACAGGGGGGAGAACAGCCCCAGCATTTT.

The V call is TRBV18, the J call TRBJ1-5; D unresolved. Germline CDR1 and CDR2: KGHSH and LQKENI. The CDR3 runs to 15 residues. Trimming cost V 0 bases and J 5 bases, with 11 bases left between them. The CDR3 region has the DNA TGTGCCAGCTCACCACCAGGAATAATCTATCAGCCCCAGCATTTT. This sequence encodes CASSPPGIIYQPQHF.

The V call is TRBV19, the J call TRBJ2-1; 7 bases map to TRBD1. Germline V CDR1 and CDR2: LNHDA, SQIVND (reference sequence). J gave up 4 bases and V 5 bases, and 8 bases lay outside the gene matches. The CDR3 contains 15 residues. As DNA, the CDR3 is TGTGCCAGTAGTGACCGGGACAGAGCTTACAATGAGCAGTTCTTC. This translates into CASSDRDRAYNEQFF.

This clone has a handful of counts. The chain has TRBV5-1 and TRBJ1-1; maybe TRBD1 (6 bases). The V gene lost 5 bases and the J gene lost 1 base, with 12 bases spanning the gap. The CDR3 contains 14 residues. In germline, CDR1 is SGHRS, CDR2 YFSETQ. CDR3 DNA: TGCGCCAGCAGTCCGGGACAAAAGAACACTGAAGCTTTCTTT. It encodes CASSPGQKNTEAFF.

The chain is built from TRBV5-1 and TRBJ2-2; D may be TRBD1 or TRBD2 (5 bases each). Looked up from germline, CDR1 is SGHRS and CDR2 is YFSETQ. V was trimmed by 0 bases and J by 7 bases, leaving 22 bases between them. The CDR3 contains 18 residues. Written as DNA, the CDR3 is TGCGCCAGCAGCTTGGCCTGGGACCTTGGGACCGAGGGCGGGGAGCTGTTTTTT. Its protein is CASSLAWDLGTEGGELFF.